The text below deals with one TCR beta chain. The junction does not match germline at one end; this may be a read error. This CDR3 has 17 residues. Germline V gives CDR1 SEHNR, CDR2 FQNEAQ (reference sequence). These data come from a study of cytomegalovirus exposure and HLA in healthy donors. The PCR ran on 60 Vbeta and 13 Jbeta primers. This table comes from immunoSEQ multiplex PCR, and its TCRdb copy is limited to in-frame clones, with some not included. The sample consists of some 140,000 clones, 60% to 80% of them appearing once. The specimen was PBMCs. The sequence derives from a woman aged 55-69 years in good health and CMV-seronegative. This sequence joins TRBV7-9 and TRBJ2-7, with a weak D call TRBD2 (5 bases). CDR3 nucleotide sequence: TGTTCCAGCAGCTCTACCGCGGCTAGCCTATCGCTCTACGAGCAGTACTTC. Protein: CSSSSTAASLSLYEQYF.